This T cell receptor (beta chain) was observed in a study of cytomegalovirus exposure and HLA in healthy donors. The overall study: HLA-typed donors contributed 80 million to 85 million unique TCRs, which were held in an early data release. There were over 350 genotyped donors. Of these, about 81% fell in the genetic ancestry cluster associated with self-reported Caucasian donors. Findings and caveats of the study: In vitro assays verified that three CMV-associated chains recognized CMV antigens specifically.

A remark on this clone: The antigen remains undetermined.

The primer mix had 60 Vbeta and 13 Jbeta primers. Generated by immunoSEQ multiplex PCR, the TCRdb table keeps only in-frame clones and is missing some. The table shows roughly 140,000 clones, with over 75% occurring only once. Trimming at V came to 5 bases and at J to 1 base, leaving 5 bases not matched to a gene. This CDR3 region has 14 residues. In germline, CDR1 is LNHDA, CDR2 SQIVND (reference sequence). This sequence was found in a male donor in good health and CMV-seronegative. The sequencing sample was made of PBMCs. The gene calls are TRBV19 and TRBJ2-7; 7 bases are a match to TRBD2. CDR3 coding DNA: TGTGCCAGTAGTCCCTGGGAGGGGTCCTACGAGCAGTACTTC. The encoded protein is CASSPWEGSYEQYF.